These 29 T cell receptor beta chains originate from one sample sequenced in a study of blood T cell repertoires in COVID-19. The method was immunoSEQ multiplex PCR; TCRdb's version includes in-frame clones alone and lacks a portion of them. The sample shows approximately 250,000 clones, around four fifths of them seen only once. Sequencing used peripheral blood. These TCRs come from a man aged 55 to 70 who had recovered from COVID-19.

The gene calls are TRBV19 and TRBJ1-5; D is unresolved. There are 13 residues in the CDR3. Per germline, CDR1 LNHDA and CDR2 SQIVND (reference sequence). Trimming left V 10 bases short and J 3 bases short, with 13 bases between. This chain's CDR3 is CATSSFSNQPQHF. CDR3 DNA sequence: TGTGCCACTTCCTCCTTCTCCAATCAGCCCCAGCATTTT. Combining the CDR3 with reference TRBV19 and TRBJ1-5 gives the whole variable domain DGGITQSPKYLFRKEGQNVTLSCEQNLNHDAMYWYRQDPGQGLRLIYYSQIVNDFQKGDIAEGYSVSREKKESFPLTVTSAQKNPTAFYLCATSSFSNQPQHFGDGTRLSIL.

The CDR3: CAWSVQKWGYTF. The CDR3 nucleotides are TGTGCCTGGAGTGTACAGAAGTGGGGCTACACCTTC. This chain connects TRBV30 to TRBJ1-2; D is uncertain. The V gene's germline CDR1 is GTSNPN and CDR2 SVGIG (reference sequence). The CDR3 has 12 amino acids. V dropped 0 bases and J dropped 8 bases, with 10 bases sitting between them.

This chain uses TRBV11-2 with TRBJ2-7, with 13 bases aligning to TRBD2. With 7 bases clipped from V and 0 bases from J, the junction kept 3 bases outside the gene matches. Per the germline V gene, CDR1 is SGHAT and CDR2 is FQNNGV. The length of the CDR3 is 15 residues. The CDR3 region is CASTRTSGSSYEQYF. CDR3 sequence (DNA): TGTGCCAGCACCAGGACTAGCGGGAGCTCCTACGAGCAGTACTTC. Variable domain in full (rest from reference TRBV11-2 and TRBJ2-7): EAGVAQSPRYKIIEKRQSVAFWCNPISGHATLYWYQQILGQGPKLLIQFQNNGVVDDSQLPKDRFSAERLKGVDSTLKIQPAKLEDSAVYLCASTRTSGSSYEQYFGPGTRLTVT.

This rearrangement joins TRBV5-1 to TRBJ2-5; 8 nucleotides align to TRBD1. With V trimmed by 2 bases and J by 1 base, 4 bases remained unmatched. CDR3 length: 15 amino acids. Germline V CDR1 and CDR2: SGHRS, YFSETQ. CDR3 DNA sequence: TGCGCCAGCAGCTTAACAGGGGGAATCCAAGAGACCCAGTACTTC. This encodes CASSLTGGIQETQYF.

This chain connects TRBV30 to TRBJ2-1, with 7 bases identical to TRBD2. Looked up from germline, CDR1 is GTSNPN and CDR2 is SVGIG (reference sequence). The CDR3 runs 13 residues. Losses at the gene ends were 6 bases for V and 0 bases for J; bases not matched to a gene: 2. CDR3 sequence: CACPGGSYNEQFF. CDR3 sequence (DNA): TGTGCCTGTCCGGGGGGCTCCTACAATGAGCAGTTCTTC.

This chain connects TRBV7-8 to TRBJ2-1; D ambiguous. The CDR3 spans 14 residues. Germline CDR1 SGHVS, CDR2 FQNEAQ. The V end was cut by 5 bases, the J end by 0 bases, with 8 bases between. CDR3: CASSPPGSYNEQFF. The CDR3 coding sequence is TGTGCCAGCAGCCCCCCGGGCTCCTACAATGAGCAGTTCTTC.

This chain joins TRBV9 and TRBJ2-2, with D tentatively TRBD2 (5 bases). Per the germline V gene, CDR1 is SGDLS and CDR2 is YYNGEE. With 5 bases removed from V and 6 bases from J, the gap between germline ends came to 17 bases. This CDR3 is 15 amino acids long. The CDR3 loop reads CASSAGSGWSGELFF. CDR3 sequence (DNA): TGTGCCAGCAGTGCTGGGTCGGGGTGGTCCGGGGAGCTGTTTTTT.

This chain joins TRBV7-8 and TRBJ1-5, with D perhaps TRBD1 (6 bases). With 0 bases removed from V and 4 bases from J, the gap between germline ends came to 16 bases. Germline V gene lookup returns CDR1 SGHVS and CDR2 FQNEAQ. This CDR3 has 17 residues. Here the CDR3 reads CASSLAWGQLRNQPQHF. The CDR3 DNA is TGTGCCAGCAGCTTAGCCTGGGGACAACTTCGGAATCAGCCCCAGCATTTT.

The gene calls are TRBV5-8 and TRBJ2-7, with 9 nucleotides matching TRBD1. CDR3 length: 14 amino acids. V shed 5 bases and J 1 base; nucleotides not matched to a gene: 4. Germline values: CDR1 SGHTS, CDR2 YDEGEE. The CDR3 spells CASSTGGVSYEQYF. CDR3 DNA: TGTGCCAGCAGTACAGGGGGCGTATCCTACGAGCAGTACTTC. Complete variable domain (other parts from reference TRBV5-8 and TRBJ2-7): EAGVTQSPTHLIKTRGQQATLRCSPISGHTSVYWYQQALGLGLQFLLWYDEGEERNRGNFPPRFSGRQFPNYSSELNVNALELEDSALYLCASSTGGVSYEQYFGPGTRLTVT.

The V and J genes are TRBV11-2 and TRBJ1-1; 8 bases match TRBD1. V was pared by 5 bases and J by 5 bases, with 10 bases of the junction left unmatched. Per germline, CDR1 SGHAT and CDR2 FQNNGV. This CDR3 has 15 residues. In DNA, the CDR3 is TGTGCCAGCAGCACCTACAGGGGGACGGGGACTGAAGCTTTCTTT. Translated, it gives CASSTYRGTGTEAFF. The variable domain in full, completed from reference TRBV11-2 and TRBJ1-1, reads EAGVAQSPRYKIIEKRQSVAFWCNPISGHATLYWYQQILGQGPKLLIQFQNNGVVDDSQLPKDRFSAERLKGVDSTLKIQPAKLEDSAVYLCASSTYRGTGTEAFFGQGTRLTVV.

The chain has TRBV11-2 and TRBJ2-7, with 10 bases aligning to TRBD2. V lost 5 bases and J lost 3; bases outside the gene matches: 10. The CDR3 covers 16 residues. The germline gives CDR1 SGHAT, CDR2 FQNNGV. The CDR3 here is CASSTLAGVRFYEQYF. CDR3 nucleotides: TGTGCCAGCAGCACCCTAGCGGGAGTCCGTTTCTACGAGCAGTACTTC.

J is TRBJ2-2 and V is TRBV6-5; D is unresolved. The germline CDR1 and CDR2 sequences are MNHEY and SVGAGI. Trimming stripped 6 bases from V and 0 bases from J, with 5 bases between. This CDR3 is 13 amino acids long. The CDR3 nucleotides read TGTGCCAGCAGAAACACGAACACCGGGGAGCTGTTTTTT. Protein product: CASRNTNTGELFF.

The chain joins TRBV6-1 to TRBJ2-5; TRBD2 matches 7 bases. Germline V CDR1 and CDR2: MNHNS, SASEGT. The V segment lost 6 bases and the J segment 4 bases; nucleotides outside the gene matches: 8. CDR3 length: 14 amino acids. The CDR3: CASRLGGSRETQYF. Here the CDR3 DNA reads TGTGCCAGCAGACTCGGGGGGTCTCGAGAGACCCAGTACTTC.

The chain joins TRBV9 to TRBJ2-1, with D perhaps matching TRBD1 (5 bases). CDR3 length equals 15 residues. Trimming stripped 0 bases from V and 3 bases from J, with 10 bases between. CDR1 is SGDLS and CDR2 is YYNGEE in the germline V gene. The CDR3 DNA follows: TGTGCCAGCAGCGTAGATGGGGCTCTCTACAATGAGCAGTTCTTC. This translates into CASSVDGALYNEQFF.

The chain links TRBV7-9 to TRBJ2-1; a weak D match, TRBD2 (6 bases). V lost 1 base and J 5 bases, leaving 9 bases between the germline ends. The CDR3 extends over 14 amino acids. Germline V gives CDR1 SEHNR, CDR2 FQNEAQ (reference sequence). CDR3 sequence reads: CASSLGDWDNEQFF. The CDR3 region has the DNA TGTGCCAGCAGCTTAGGGGACTGGGACAATGAGCAGTTCTTC.

This clone was picked up a small number of times. The chain employs TRBV18 and TRBJ2-2; D remains unclear. From germline, CDR1 is KGHSH and CDR2 LQKENI. This CDR3 is built from 15 residues. V was clipped by 3 bases and J by 7 bases, with 15 bases between them. The CDR3 region is CASSPSPTVFGELFF. CDR3 DNA sequence: TGTGCCAGCTCACCTTCCCCCACGGTGTTCGGGGAGCTGTTTTTT.

The chain combines TRBV19 with TRBJ2-2; D ambiguous. This CDR3 is built from 12 residues. Trimming left V 7 bases short and J 7 bases short, with 10 bases between. CDR1 and CDR2 from the germline V gene are LNHDA and SQIVND (reference sequence). The CDR3 sequence: CASTVSHGELFF. The CDR3 DNA sequence: TGTGCCAGTACAGTATCGCACGGGGAGCTGTTTTTT.

The chain is built from TRBV10-2 and TRBJ2-3; 9 nucleotides agree with TRBD2. After removal of 1 base from V and 2 bases from J, the junction contained 4 bases not matched to a gene. Germline CDR1 reads WSHSY; CDR2 reads SAAADI. The CDR3 contains 16 residues. The CDR3 loop reads CASSELVAGVTDTQYF. CDR3 nucleotides: TGCGCCAGCAGTGAGTTGGTAGCGGGAGTCACAGATACGCAGTATTTT.

The chain links TRBV28 to TRBJ1-2; 8 positions agree with TRBD1. The trim removed 5 bases at V and 4 bases at J, leaving 6 bases unmatched. The CDR3 has 14 amino acids. CDR1 MDHEN and CDR2 SYDVKM come from the germline V gene. Written as DNA, the CDR3 is TGTGCCAGCAGTCCGACAGGGGAGGGCTATGGCTACACCTTC. Translated: CASSPTGEGYGYTF.

V is TRBV30 and J is TRBJ2-1; D gene ambiguous. The CDR3 runs 14 residues. Per the germline V gene, CDR1 is GTSNPN and CDR2 is SVGIG (reference sequence). The ends were cut back, 0 bases at V and 7 bases at J, with 13 bases in the middle. The CDR3 here is CAWSVSLVLNEQFF. The CDR3 region has the DNA TGTGCCTGGAGTGTATCCCTAGTCTTGAATGAGCAGTTCTTC.

This clone is a singleton in its sample. The chain uses TRBV28 and TRBJ1-6; 11 bases line up with TRBD1. This CDR3 has 14 residues. J gave up 10 bases and V 5 bases, and 4 bases lay outside the gene matches. Germline lookup yields CDR1 MDHEN and CDR2 SYDVKM. The CDR3 loop reads CASSRDRGSSPLHF. Written as DNA, the CDR3 is TGTGCCAGCAGTAGGGACAGGGGGAGCTCACCCCTCCACTTT.

This clone was found once. This chain links TRBV25-1 with TRBJ1-4; D is ambiguous. CDR1 and CDR2 (germline): MGHDK, SYGVNS. V lost 3 bases and J 10 bases, leaving 18 bases between the germline ends. CDR3 length: 15 amino acids. CDR3: CASSDLAPGDVKLFF. In DNA, the CDR3 is TGTGCCAGCAGTGATCTGGCCCCGGGAGATGTAAAACTGTTTTTT.

This clone appeared once. V usage is TRBV18 and J usage is TRBJ1-1; D remains unclear. The length of the CDR3 is 17 residues. CDR1 KGHSH and CDR2 LQKENI come from the germline V gene. V was trimmed by 3 bases and J by 0 bases, leaving 17 bases between them. The CDR3 coding sequence is TGTGCCAGCTCACCTTATCTATTGGATGCGGTGAACACTGAAGCTTTCTTT. Residues: CASSPYLLDAVNTEAFF.

The chain is built from TRBV28 and TRBJ1-1, with 12 positions matching TRBD1. V lost 4 bases and J lost 10; bases outside the gene matches: 10. Per the germline V gene, CDR1 is MDHEN and CDR2 is SYDVKM. CDR3 length: 15 residues. Here the CDR3 DNA reads TGTGCCAGCAGTTACCGGGACAGGGGGCTATTAGGAGCTTTCTTT. This encodes CASSYRDRGLLGAFF.

The chain has TRBV6-5 and TRBJ2-7, with 10 bases fitting TRBD1. V dropped 6 bases and J dropped 4; count of bases not matched to a gene: 9. Germline V gives CDR1 MNHEY, CDR2 SVGAGI. The CDR3 spans 15 residues. CDR3 residues: CASSSATGGRYEQYF. CDR3 DNA: TGTGCCAGCAGCAGCGCGACAGGGGGCAGGTACGAGCAGTACTTC.

This sequence joins TRBV25-1 and TRBJ2-5; no firm D call. Germline-derived CDR1 and CDR2 are MGHDK and SYGVNS. V was clipped by 5 bases and J by 3 bases, with 4 bases between them. There are 11 residues in the CDR3. The CDR3 here is CASSREETQYF. CDR3 DNA: TGTGCCAGCAGTCGCGAAGAGACCCAGTACTTC.

This clone appeared a single time. This chain joins TRBV5-6 and TRBJ2-1; a weak D match, TRBD2 (6 bases). Between the trimmed V and J ends, which lost 0 bases and 7 bases, there was a span of 14 bases. The germline V gene has CDR1 SGHDT and CDR2 YYEEEE. CDR3 length: 15 amino acids. In DNA form, the CDR3 reads TGTGCCAGCAGCTTGGACCTCCTTGGGAGGAATGAGCAGTTCTTC. Protein sequence: CASSLDLLGRNEQFF.

This chain uses TRBV12-3 or TRBV12-4 with TRBJ2-7; tentatively, D is TRBD2 (5 bases). V was clipped by 0 bases and J by 7 bases, with 10 bases between them. The CDR3 sequence is 13 residues long. CDR3 DNA sequence: TGTGCCAGCAGTTTAGCGGGAGCTCGAGAGCAGTACTTC. It encodes CASSLAGAREQYF.

The gene calls are TRBV6-5 and TRBJ1-3; perhaps TRBD1 as D (6 bases). CDR1 and CDR2 from the germline V gene are MNHEY and SVGAGI. The CDR3 contains 15 residues. Trimming cost V 5 bases and J 5 bases, with 16 bases left between them. CDR3 DNA: TGTGCCAGCAGTATGATCAGGGGACAAAGAAACACCATATATTTT. Translated: CASSMIRGQRNTIYF.